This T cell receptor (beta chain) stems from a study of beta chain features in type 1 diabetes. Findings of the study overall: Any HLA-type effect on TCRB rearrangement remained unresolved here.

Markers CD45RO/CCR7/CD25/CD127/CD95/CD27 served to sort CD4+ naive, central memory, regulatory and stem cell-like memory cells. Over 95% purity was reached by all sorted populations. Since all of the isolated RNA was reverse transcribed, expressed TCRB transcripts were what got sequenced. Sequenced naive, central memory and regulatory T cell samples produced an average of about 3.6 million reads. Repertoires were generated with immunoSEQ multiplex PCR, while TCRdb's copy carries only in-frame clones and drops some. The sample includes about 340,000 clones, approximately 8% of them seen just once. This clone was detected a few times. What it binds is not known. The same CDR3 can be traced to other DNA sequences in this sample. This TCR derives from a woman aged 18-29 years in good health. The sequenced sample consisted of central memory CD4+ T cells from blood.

CDR3 protein: CASSQVIRNTGELFF. The CDR3 coding sequence is TGTGCCAGCAGCCAAGTGATCCGGAACACCGGGGAGCTGTTTTTT. This chain uses TRBV14 with TRBJ2-2; D unclear. CDR1 is SGHDN and CDR2 is FVKESK in the germline V gene. The CDR3 extends over 15 amino acids. V lost 1 base and J 1 base, leaving 7 bases between the germline ends.